The rows below give T cell receptor beta chains drawn from one sample of a study of blood T cell repertoires in COVID-19. Profiled with immunoSEQ multiplex PCR; TCRdb holds only in-frame clones, not every one. Of some 250,000 clones in the sample, 70% to 90% were seen once. Sequenced: peripheral blood. These receptors originate from a man under 40 who had recovered from COVID-19. Both conserved end residues are part of each CDR3. D genes are given only for firm matches. Only part of the rows carry a size: once, few, many, or a class if the clone is expanded.

TRBJ1-1,13,TRBV29-1,.,.,TGCAGCGTCCCCTTTGAGGAAGTTTCCCAAGCTTTCTTT,CSVPFEEVSQAFF
TRBJ2-1,15,TRBV28,.,.,TGTGCCAGCAGAGAACAGGGCCCAAACTACAATGAGCAGTTCTTC,CASREQGPNYNEQFF
TRBJ2-2,17,TRBV4-2,.,.,TGTGCCAGCAGCCAACTCGATGGTACTAGCAGGGTCGGGGAGCTGTTTTTT,CASSQLDGTSRVGELFF
TRBJ2-1,13,TRBV7-2,.,.,TGTGCCAGCAGCTCTAGTCCCCGCAATGAGCAGTTCTTC,CASSSSPRNEQFF
TRBJ1-5,14,TRBV7-9,.,TRBD1,TGTGCCAGCAGCCCGGACAGGGTCCGTCAGCCCCAGCATTTT,CASSPDRVRQPQHF
TRBJ2-6,15,TRBV6-5,.,.,TGTGCCAGCAGTTACGACCGGGCTGGGGCCAACGTCCTGACTTTC,CASSYDRAGANVLTF
TRBJ2-5,13,TRBV10-1,.,TRBD2,TGCGCCAGCAGTGCAGCGGGGGGGGAGACCCAGTACTTC,CASSAAGGETQYF
TRBJ2-7,17,TRBV9,.,TRBD2,TGTGCCAGCAGCGTAGGGCGGGGGGGCCGAGGTTTCTACGAGCAGTACTTC,CASSVGRGGRGFYEQYF
TRBJ1-1,17,TRBV4-1,once,TRBD1,TGCGCCAGCAGCCAAGCACAGGGGGTGGGAGGGAACACTGAAGCTTTCTTT,CASSQAQGVGGNTEAFF
TRBJ1-3,14,TRBV19,.,.,TGTGCCAGTAGTACGCGTTTCTCTGGAAACACCATATATTTT,CASSTRFSGNTIYF
TRBJ1-4,19,TRBV19,once,TRBD1,TGTGCCAGTAGGGGAGTTCCGGGACAGAACATTGCAACTAATGAAAAACTGTTTTTT,CASRGVPGQNIATNEKLFF
TRBJ1-2,13,TRBV19,.,.,TGTGCCAGTAGTTTGACGGACATCTATGGCTACACCTTC,CASSLTDIYGYTF
TRBJ2-4,15,TRBV5-4,.,TRBD1,TGTGCCAGCAGCTTAGAAGGACAGGGGAAAAACATTCAGTACTTC,CASSLEGQGKNIQYF
TRBJ1-6,15,TRBV6-5,.,.,TGTGCCAGCAGTTTAGGGGCTTCTACGGATTCACCCCTCCACTTT,CASSLGASTDSPLHF
TRBJ1-1,14,TRBV5-1,.,.,TGCGCCAGCAGCTTGACAGGTGTGGACACTGAAGCTTTCTTT,CASSLTGVDTEAFF
TRBJ1-2,14,TRBV19,.,.,TGTGCCAGTAGAGCGGGAGATAGGGACTATGGCTACACCTTC,CASRAGDRDYGYTF
TRBJ1-5,14,TRBV11-2,.,.,TGTGCCAGCAGCCTCTCTCCCCGCAATCAGCCCCAGCATTTT,CASSLSPRNQPQHF
TRBJ2-1,19,TRBV6-2/TRBV6-3,once,TRBD1,TGTGCCAGCAGTGCCGCCCGGGGGGCGCGGGACAGGGGGGACAATGAGCAGTTCTTC,CASSAARGARDRGDNEQFF
TRBJ1-4,15,TRBV7-6,.,.,TGTGCCAGCAGCTTAGTCGGGACACTTAATGAAAAACTGTTTTTT,CASSLVGTLNEKLFF
TRBJ2-3,16,TRBV19,.,TRBD2,TGTGCCAGTACCCCGGGACTAGCGGGGGTGGGAGATACGCAGTATTTT,CASTPGLAGVGDTQYF
TRBJ1-4,12,TRBV6-5,.,.,TGTGCCAGCATACAGGTCGGAACAAAACTGTTTTTT,CASIQVGTKLFF
TRBJ2-7,17,TRBV5-4,.,TRBD2,TGTGCCAGCAGCTTGGCTCTAGCGGGGGGCTGGACCTACGAGCAGTACTTC,CASSLALAGGWTYEQYF
TRBJ2-1,12,TRBV23-1,.,TRBD1,TGCGCCAGCAGGGCGCAGGGGGATGAGCAGTTCTTC,CASRAQGDEQFF
TRBJ2-3,16,TRBV24-1,.,.,TGTGCCACCAGTGACCCCGGGTCCCTACTCACAGATACGCAGTATTTT,CATSDPGSLLTDTQYF
TRBJ1-2,13,TRBV4-3,few,.,TGCGCCAGCAGCCATACGAGGTTCTATGGCTACACCTTC,CASSHTRFYGYTF
TRBJ1-1,16,TRBV27,few,.,TGTGCCAGCAGCCTTCACGACAGACGCGGGAACACTGAAGCTTTCTTT,CASSLHDRRGNTEAFF
TRBJ2-3,14,TRBV19,.,TRBD2,TGTGCCAGTAGTAGCCGGGAGGTTTCAGATACGCAGTATTTT,CASSSREVSDTQYF
TRBJ2-5,15,TRBV11-3,.,.,TGTGCCAGCAGCTTAGGTCGGCAGGTAGTGGAGACCCAGTACTTC,CASSLGRQVVETQYF
TRBJ1-1,15,TRBV9,.,TRBD1,TGTGCCAGCAGCGTACTAGGAGGGGGCCAAACTGAAGCTTTCTTT,CASSVLGGGQTEAFF
TRBJ1-5,15,TRBV7-2,.,TRBD1,TGTGCCAGCAGCCCAACCTCAGGGGGAAGACAGCCCCAGCATTTT,CASSPTSGGRQPQHF
TRBJ1-6,16,TRBV2,once,TRBD1,TGTGCCAGCAGTGTCGCGACAGGGGGGCCTAATTCACCCCTCCACTTT,CASSVATGGPNSPLHF
TRBJ1-4,15,TRBV5-1,.,.,TGCGCCAGCAGCCTCCTCGCGGGAACTAATGAAAAACTGTTTTTT,CASSLLAGTNEKLFF
TRBJ2-7,13,TRBV29-1,.,TRBD1,TGCAGCGTCGCTAGGGACAGCCCCTACGAGCAGTACTTC,CSVARDSPYEQYF
TRBJ1-1,15,TRBV7-2,.,TRBD1,TGTGCCAGCAGCTTAGTTGGACAGGGTAACTCTGAAGCTTTCTTT,CASSLVGQGNSEAFF
TRBJ2-7,11,TRBV27,.,.,TGTGCCAGCAGTCTTGGCCCCGAGCAGTACTTC,CASSLGPEQYF
TRBJ2-2,15,TRBV7-6,.,.,TGTGCCAGCAGCTCTCCGGGAAGAATTGCCGGGGAGCTGTTTTTT,CASSSPGRIAGELFF
TRBJ1-5,13,TRBV19,.,.,TGTGCCGGCGGCGGGGCTCTCAATCAGCCCCAGCATTTT,CAGGGALNQPQHF
TRBJ2-1,16,TRBV24-1,.,TRBD2,TGTGCCACCAGTCGGGGGGGGACTGGAACCTACAATGAGCAGTTCTTC,CATSRGGTGTYNEQFF
TRBJ1-6,14,TRBV24-1,.,TRBD1,TGTGCCACCAGTGACGGACAGGGTAATTCACCCCTCCACTTT,CATSDGQGNSPLHF
TRBJ2-6,16,TRBV27,.,.,TGTGCCAGCAGTTCCCTAGACTATTCTGGGGCCAACGTCCTGACTTTC,CASSSLDYSGANVLTF
TRBJ1-6,15,TRBV7-2,once,.,TGTGCCAGCAGCCTTCTGGGAAGACAGGATTCACCCCTCCACTTT,CASSLLGRQDSPLHF
TRBJ2-5,15,TRBV5-4,.,.,TGTGCCAGCAGCCAACAAGGGGGGGGGCCAGAGACCCAGTACTTC,CASSQQGGGPETQYF